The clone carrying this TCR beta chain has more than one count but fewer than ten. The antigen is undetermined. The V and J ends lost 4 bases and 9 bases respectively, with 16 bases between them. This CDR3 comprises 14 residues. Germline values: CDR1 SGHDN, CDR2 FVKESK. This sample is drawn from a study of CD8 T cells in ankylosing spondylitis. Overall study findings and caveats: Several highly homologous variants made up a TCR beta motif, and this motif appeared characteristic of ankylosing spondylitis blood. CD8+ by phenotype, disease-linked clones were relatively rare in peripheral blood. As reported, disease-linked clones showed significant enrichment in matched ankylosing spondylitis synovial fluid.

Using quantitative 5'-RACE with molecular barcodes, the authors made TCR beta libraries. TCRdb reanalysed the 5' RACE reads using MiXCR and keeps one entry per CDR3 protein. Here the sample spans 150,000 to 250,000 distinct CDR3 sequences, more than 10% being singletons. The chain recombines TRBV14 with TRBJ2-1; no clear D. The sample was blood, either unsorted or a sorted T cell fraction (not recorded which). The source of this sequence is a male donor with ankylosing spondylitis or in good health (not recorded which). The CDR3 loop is CASSPGPQTSEQFF. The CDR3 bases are TGTGCCAGCAGCCCAGGACCCCAGACGAGTGAGCAGTTCTTC. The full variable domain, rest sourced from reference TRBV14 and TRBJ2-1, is EAGVTQFPSHSVIEKGQTVTLRCDPISGHDNLYWYRRVMGKEIKFLLHFVKESKQDESGMPNNRFLAERTGGTYSTLKVQPAELEDSGVYFCASSPGPQTSEQFFGPGTRLTVL.